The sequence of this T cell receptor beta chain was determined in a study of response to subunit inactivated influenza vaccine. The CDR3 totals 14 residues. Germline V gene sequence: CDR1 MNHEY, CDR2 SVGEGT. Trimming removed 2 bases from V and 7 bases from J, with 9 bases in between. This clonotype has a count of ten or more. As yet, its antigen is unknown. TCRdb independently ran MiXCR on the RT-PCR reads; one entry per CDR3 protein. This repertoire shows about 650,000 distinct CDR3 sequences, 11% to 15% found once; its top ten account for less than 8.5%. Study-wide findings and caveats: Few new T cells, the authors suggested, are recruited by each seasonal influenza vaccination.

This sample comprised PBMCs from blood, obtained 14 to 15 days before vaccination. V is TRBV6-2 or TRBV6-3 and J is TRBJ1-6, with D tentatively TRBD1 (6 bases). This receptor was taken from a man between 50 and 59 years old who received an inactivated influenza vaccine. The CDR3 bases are TGTGCCAGCAGTTACGGCGACAGGAATTCACCCCTCCACTTT. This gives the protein CASSYGDRNSPLHF.